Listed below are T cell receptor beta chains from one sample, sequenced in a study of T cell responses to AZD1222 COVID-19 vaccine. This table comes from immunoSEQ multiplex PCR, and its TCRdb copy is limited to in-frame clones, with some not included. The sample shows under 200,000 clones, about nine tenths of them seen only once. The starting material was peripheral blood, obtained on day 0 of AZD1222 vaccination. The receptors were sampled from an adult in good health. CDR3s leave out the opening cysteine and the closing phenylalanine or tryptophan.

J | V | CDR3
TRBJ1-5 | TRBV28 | ASTPGGWKPQH
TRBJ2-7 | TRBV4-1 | ASSLGGSSYEQY
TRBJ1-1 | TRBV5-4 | ASSSRGSSEDTEAF
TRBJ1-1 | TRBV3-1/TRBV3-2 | ASSQDFGNGHTEAF
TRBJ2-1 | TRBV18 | ASSPPLVDEQF
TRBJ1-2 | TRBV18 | ASSPRVGGADYGYT
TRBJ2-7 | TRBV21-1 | ASSKVRTGATYEQY
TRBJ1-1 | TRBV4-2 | ASSQDLGAAAEAF
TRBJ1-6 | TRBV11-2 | ASSESTDGPPLH
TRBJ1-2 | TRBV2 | ASSPQANYGYT
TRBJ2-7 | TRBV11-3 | ASSYQDNYEQY
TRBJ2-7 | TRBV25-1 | ASSSSYEQY
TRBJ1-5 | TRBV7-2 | ASSGYRAQPQH
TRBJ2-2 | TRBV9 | ASSVGLGGTGELF
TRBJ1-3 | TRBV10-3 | AISAGQLSGNTIY
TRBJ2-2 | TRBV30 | AWSVLTPGELF
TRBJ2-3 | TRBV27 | ASSIGLASSTDTQY
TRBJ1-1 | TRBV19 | ASISGQGLTEAF
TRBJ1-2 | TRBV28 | ASSGGGYGYT
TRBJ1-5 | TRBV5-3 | ARSFPPDRGHQFQGNQPQH
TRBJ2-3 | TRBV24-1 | ATGGQGVTDTQY
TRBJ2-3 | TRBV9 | ASSSRTGIRTDTQY
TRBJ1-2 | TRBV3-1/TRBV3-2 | ASSQDGSYGYT
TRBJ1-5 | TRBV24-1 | ATSDLSTSANQPQH
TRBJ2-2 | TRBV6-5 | ASSFTRVNTGELF
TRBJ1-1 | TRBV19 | ASSWVGTGLGVAAF
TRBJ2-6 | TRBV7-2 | ASSPIVSGANVLT
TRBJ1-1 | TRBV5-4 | ASSPDAQASTEAF
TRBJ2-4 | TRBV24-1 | ATSDSSAKLAKNIQY
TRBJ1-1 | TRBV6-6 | ASSSDLNTEAF
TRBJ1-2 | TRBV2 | ASLDYAEGYT
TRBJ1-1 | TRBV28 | ASISASEAF
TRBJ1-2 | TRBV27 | ASSFRAGDGYT
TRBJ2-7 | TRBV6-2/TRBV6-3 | ASSLYLWETYEQY
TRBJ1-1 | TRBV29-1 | SVEKDRNTEAF
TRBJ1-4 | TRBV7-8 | ASSPNRGREKLF
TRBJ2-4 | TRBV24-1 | ATSDPGVEGLAIQY
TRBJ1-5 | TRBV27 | ASSSYSNQPQH
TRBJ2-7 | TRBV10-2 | ASSEMGAYEQY
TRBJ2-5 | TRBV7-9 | ASSLAGETQY
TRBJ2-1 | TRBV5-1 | ASSSRDLNEQF
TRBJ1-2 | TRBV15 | ATSTSDGGYGYT
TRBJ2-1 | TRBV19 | ASSILAGGNNEQF
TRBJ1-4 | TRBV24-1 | ATSLGPLAGNEKLF
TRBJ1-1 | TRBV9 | ASSRRGHANTEAF
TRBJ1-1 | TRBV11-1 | ASSLMTGLDTEAF
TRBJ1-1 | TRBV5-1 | ASSLGQGYTEAF
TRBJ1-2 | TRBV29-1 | SVESQGDGYT
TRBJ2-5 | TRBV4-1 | ASSQARTGWETQY
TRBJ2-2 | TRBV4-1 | ASSQLTGPNTGELF
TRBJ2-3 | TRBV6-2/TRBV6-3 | ASSYRGPAGVTDTQY
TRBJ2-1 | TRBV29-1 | SVEPASGVGNEQF
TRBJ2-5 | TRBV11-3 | ASSLDPPPRTSGGKETQY